Below are 16 T cell receptor beta chains sequenced from a single sample in a study of metastatic and nonmetastatic thyroid tumors. Through MiXCR, TCRdb re-clonotyped the PCR reads. The sample carries around 12,000 clones, 38% recorded once. Before thyroid surgery, none of the patients had received any treatment. The material sequenced was tumor tissue. The receptors originated from a female donor with papillary thyroid cancer or a benign thyroid nodule (not recorded which). Some clones in this sample may be carry-over from other donors' samples.

The gene calls are TRBV3-1 and TRBJ1-2; 7 bases are shared with TRBD1. The J segment lost 2 bases and the V segment lost 4 bases, leaving 7 bases of the junction unmatched. This CDR3 is built from 15 residues. In germline, CDR1 is LGHDT, CDR2 YNNKEL (reference sequence). CDR3 region: CASSRGQLGNYGYTF. CDR3 DNA: TGTGCCAGCAGCCGGGGACAGCTGGGGAACTATGGCTACACCTTC.

This sequence joins TRBV6-1 and TRBJ2-7, with 9 bases lining up with TRBD1. Unmatched junction bases numbered 4, after V lost 5 bases and J lost 2 bases. This CDR3 is 14 amino acids long. Per germline, CDR1 MNHNS and CDR2 SASEGT. The CDR3: CASSRDRDAYEQYF. The CDR3 region has the DNA TGTGCCAGCAGTCGGGACAGGGACGCCTACGAGCAGTACTTC.

V and J are TRBV19 and TRBJ2-6, with TRBD2 as a possible D gene (5 bases). Germline V gene sequence: CDR1 LNHDA, CDR2 SQIVND (reference sequence). V lost 6 bases and J 0 bases, leaving 15 bases between the germline ends. The length of the CDR3 is 17 residues. This CDR3 reads CASSRGILTSGANVLTF. The DNA of the CDR3 is TGTGCCAGTAGCCGAGGGATCCTAACCTCTGGGGCCAACGTCCTGACTTTC.

The chain carries TRBV28 and TRBJ2-7; D possibly uses TRBD1 or TRBD2 (5 bases each). V was trimmed by 2 bases and J by 3 bases, leaving 11 bases between them. The germline CDR1 and CDR2 sequences are MDHEN and SYDVKM. The CDR3 is 14 residues long. The CDR3 sequence: CASSLEGFGYEQYF. In DNA form, the CDR3 reads TGTGCCAGCAGTTTAGAGGGGTTCGGCTACGAGCAGTACTTC.

The chain uses TRBV27 and TRBJ2-1; D uncertain. Trimming stripped 4 bases from V and 1 base from J, with 8 bases between. The length of the CDR3 is 14 residues. Per germline, CDR1 MNHEY and CDR2 SMNVEV (reference sequence). The CDR3 region is CASSSQISYNEQFF. The CDR3, as DNA: TGTGCCAGCAGTTCCCAAATATCCTACAATGAGCAGTTCTTC.

The rearrangement joins TRBV11-1 to TRBJ2-1, with TRBD2 identical over 11 bases. The CDR3 totals 17 residues. V was pared by 5 bases and J by 4 bases, with 10 bases of the junction left unmatched. CDR1 SGHAT and CDR2 FQDESV come from the germline V gene (reference sequence). In DNA form, the CDR3 reads TGTGCCAGCAGCCCAACTGGTAGCGGGAGGGCATACAATGAGCAGTTCTTC. It codes for CASSPTGSGRAYNEQFF.

This clone showed up just a few times. This rearrangement joins TRBV10-2 to TRBJ2-7, with D maybe TRBD1 (6 bases). The germline V gene encodes CDR1 WSHSY and CDR2 SAAADI. The CDR3 contains 14 residues. V was trimmed by 2 bases and J by 1 base, leaving 9 bases between them. Here the CDR3 reads CASSEGDTSYEQYF. The CDR3 bases are TGCGCCAGCAGTGAGGGGGACACTTCCTACGAGCAGTACTTC.

The rearrangement links TRBV19 to TRBJ2-2; D possibly corresponds to TRBD2 (7 bases). From germline, CDR1 is LNHDA and CDR2 SQIVND (reference sequence). The CDR3 spans 16 residues. V lost 8 bases and J 0 bases, leaving 16 bases between the germline ends. The DNA for the CDR3 is TGTGCCAGTCTTGGGGGGGCAGCGACGAACACCGGGGAGCTGTTTTTT. Its translation: CASLGGAATNTGELFF.

The chain uses TRBV7-8 and TRBJ2-2, with D perhaps matching TRBD2 (6 bases). Deletions cut 5 bases from V and 3 bases from J, with 16 bases between. Germline CDR1 and CDR2: SGHVS and FQNEAQ. This CDR3 comprises 16 residues. The CDR3, as DNA: TGTGCCAGCAGCCACCCCGGGGGAGAGGACACCGGGGAGCTGTTTTTT. This encodes CASSHPGGEDTGELFF.

The chain recombines TRBV7-3 with TRBJ2-3; D gene ambiguous. V was trimmed by 2 bases and J by 4 bases, leaving 7 bases between them. From germline, CDR1 is SGHTA and CDR2 FQGTGA. The CDR3 length is 13 residues. The CDR3 protein is CASSLVGSDTQYF. CDR3 DNA sequence: TGTGCCAGCAGCTTAGTGGGGTCAGATACGCAGTATTTT.

Concerning this clone itself: The sample carries other DNA sequences with the same CDR3. The chain links TRBV19 to TRBJ2-7; D not resolved. V gave up 3 bases and J gave up 1 base, with 10 bases separating them. Germline values: CDR1 LNHDA, CDR2 SQIVND (reference sequence). The CDR3 runs to 14 residues. The CDR3 sequence: CASSIERSSYEQYF. The CDR3 coding sequence is TGTGCCAGTAGTATCGAAAGGTCATCCTACGAGCAGTACTTC.

This sequence joins TRBV19 and TRBJ1-6; possibly TRBD1 for D (5 bases). This CDR3 comprises 14 residues. From germline, CDR1 is LNHDA and CDR2 SQIVND (reference sequence). V lost 3 bases to trimming and J lost 7 bases, with 10 bases between them. The CDR3 is CASSIQGTNSPLHF. The CDR3 DNA reads TGTGCCAGTAGTATCCAGGGAACGAATTCACCCCTCCACTTT.

The chain is built from TRBV7-3 and TRBJ2-2; D is perhaps TRBD1 (6 bases). In germline, CDR1 is SGHTA, CDR2 FQGTGA. V dropped 3 bases and J dropped 4 bases, with 12 bases sitting between them. This CDR3 is built from 15 residues. The CDR3 is CASSLAGAGTGELFF. As DNA, the CDR3 is TGTGCCAGCAGCTTGGCAGGGGCGGGCACCGGGGAGCTGTTTTTT.

This chain links TRBV6-1 with TRBJ1-3, with D possibly TRBD1 on 5 matching bases. V lost 1 base and J 0 bases, leaving 10 bases between the germline ends. This CDR3 is 16 amino acids long. Per germline, CDR1 MNHNS and CDR2 SASEGT. Here the CDR3 DNA reads TGTGCCAGCAGTGAAGGACGGGACCTCTCTGGAAACACCATATATTTT. Its translation is CASSEGRDLSGNTIYF.

As regards this clone: Sequence at one end of the junction differs from germline and may be a read error. The J gene is TRBJ2-6, the V gene TRBV15; TRBD2 is a possible D gene (6 bases). Germline V lookup: CDR1 LNHNV, CDR2 YYDKDF (reference sequence). This CDR3 has 14 amino acids. CDR3 residues: CATRRGLGANVLTF. The CDR3 DNA reads as TGTGCCACCAGGCGGGGCCTCGGGGCCAACGTCCTTACTTTC.

This clone is medium-sized within its sample. The J gene is TRBJ1-6, the V gene TRBV11-2; D unresolved. V was trimmed by 8 bases and J by 0 bases, leaving 14 bases between them. Germline V lookup: CDR1 SGHAT, CDR2 FQNNGV. The CDR3 is 16 amino acids. CDR3 sequence (DNA): TGTGCCAGCCGATTGAGGGCGAGCTCCTATAATTCACCCCTCCACTTT. Encoded protein: CASRLRASSYNSPLHF.